The rows below give T cell receptor beta chains drawn from one sample of a study of neurological immune-mediated disorders. MiXCR, applied by TCRdb to the 5' RACE reads, yields one record per CDR3 protein. The data hold 100,000 or so distinct CDR3 sequences, with less than 15% observed a single time. Sequencing was done on a sample of PBMCs. The receptors were sampled from a female donor with HTLV-1-associated myelopathy (HAM/TSP). The CDR3 runs from the conserved cysteine through the conserved F or W. A D gene is named only where the DNA matches it firmly. Part of the rows lack a size; the others show once, few, many or a class for expanded clones.

cdr3_aa: CSARTGGYGYTF
cdr3_nt: TGCAGTGCTAGGACAGGGGGGTATGGCTACACCTTC
clone_size: many
j_call: TRBJ1-2
d_call: TRBD1
v_call: TRBV20-1

cdr3_aa: CASRLGQGLYEQYF
cdr3_nt: TGTGCCAGCAGACTCGGACAGGGCTTGTACGAGCAGTACTTC
clone_size: many
j_call: TRBJ2-7
d_call: TRBD1
v_call: TRBV11-2

cdr3_aa: CASSFGRGGLTGELFF
cdr3_nt: TGCGCCAGCAGCTTCGGCAGGGGGGGTCTCACCGGGGAGCTGTTTTTT
clone_size: many
j_call: TRBJ2-2
d_call: NA
v_call: TRBV5-1

cdr3_aa: CASSSPPGGELFF
cdr3_nt: TGCGCCAGCAGCTCCCCCCCCGGCGGGGAGCTGTTTTTT
clone_size: many
j_call: TRBJ2-2
d_call: NA
v_call: TRBV5-1

cdr3_aa: CASSLGRLAGTQFF
cdr3_nt: TGTGCCAGCAGCTTAGGTCGGTTAGCGGGGACGCAGTTCTTC
clone_size: many
j_call: TRBJ2-1
d_call: TRBD2
v_call: TRBV11-2

cdr3_aa: CASSLVGTTRTDTQYF
cdr3_nt: TGTGCCAGCAGTTTGGTAGGGACGACCCGCACAGATACGCAGTATTTT
clone_size: few
j_call: TRBJ2-3
d_call: NA
v_call: TRBV12-3/TRBV12-4

cdr3_aa: CASSLGTGYNEQFF
cdr3_nt: TGCGCCAGCAGCTTGGGAACAGGATACAATGAGCAGTTCTTC
clone_size: many
j_call: TRBJ2-1
d_call: NA
v_call: TRBV5-1

cdr3_aa: CASSFGDNILPEQYF
cdr3_nt: TGTGCCAGCAGCTTTGGGGACAACATCCTACCGGAGCAGTACTTC
clone_size: many
j_call: TRBJ2-7
d_call: NA
v_call: TRBV7-9

cdr3_aa: CASSKGLAGELFF
cdr3_nt: TGTGCCAGCAGTAAGGGACTAGCCGGGGAGCTGTTTTTT
clone_size: many
j_call: TRBJ2-2
d_call: TRBD2
v_call: TRBV2

cdr3_aa: CASSGGGGREQYF
cdr3_nt: TGCGCCAGCAGCGGCGGAGGTGGTCGGGAGCAGTACTTC
clone_size: many
j_call: TRBJ2-7
d_call: NA
v_call: TRBV4-1

cdr3_aa: CASSPGTTYGYTF
cdr3_nt: TGTGCCAGCAGCCCCGGGACTACCTATGGCTACACCTTC
clone_size: NA
j_call: TRBJ1-2
d_call: NA
v_call: TRBV5-6

cdr3_aa: CASSLESAYNSPLHF
cdr3_nt: TGTGCCAGCAGCTTAGAGTCAGCTTATAATTCACCCCTCCACTTT
clone_size: many
j_call: TRBJ1-6
d_call: NA
v_call: TRBV7-8

cdr3_aa: CASSLVGGPGSSYEQYF
cdr3_nt: TGTGCCAGCAGCTTAGTGGGGGGGCCGGGTAGCTCCTACGAGCAGTACTTC
clone_size: many
j_call: TRBJ2-7
d_call: NA
v_call: TRBV7-8

cdr3_aa: CASSFTGSGYEQYF
cdr3_nt: TGCGCCAGCAGCTTCACAGGGTCGGGCTACGAGCAGTACTTC
clone_size: many
j_call: TRBJ2-7
d_call: NA
v_call: TRBV5-1

cdr3_aa: CASSPTAGRLETQYF
cdr3_nt: TGCGCCAGCAGCCCGACTGCTGGACGCCTAGAGACCCAGTACTTC
clone_size: many
j_call: TRBJ2-5
d_call: NA
v_call: TRBV4-1

cdr3_aa: CASSLGGTGANVLTF
cdr3_nt: TGTGCCAGCAGCTTAGGAGGGACTGGGGCCAACGTCCTGACTTTC
clone_size: medium-sized
j_call: TRBJ2-6
d_call: NA
v_call: TRBV7-2

cdr3_aa: CASSLTGDSNEQFF
cdr3_nt: TGTGCCAGCAGCTTGACGGGAGATTCCAATGAGCAGTTCTTC
clone_size: many
j_call: TRBJ2-1
d_call: NA
v_call: TRBV11-2

cdr3_aa: CASSFGTGREKLFF
cdr3_nt: TGCGCCAGCAGCTTTGGGACAGGGCGTGAAAAACTGTTTTTT
clone_size: many
j_call: TRBJ1-4
d_call: TRBD1
v_call: TRBV5-1

cdr3_aa: CASSLSSVAGYTF
cdr3_nt: TGTGCCAGCAGTTTATCGTCAGTCGCGGGCTACACCTTC
clone_size: many
j_call: TRBJ1-2
d_call: NA
v_call: TRBV12-3/TRBV12-4

cdr3_aa: CASSLAIGGGAVAGANVLTF
cdr3_nt: TGCGCCAGCAGCTTGGCCATAGGAGGGGGCGCGGTGGCTGGGGCCAACGTCCTGACTTTC
clone_size: NA
j_call: TRBJ2-6
d_call: NA
v_call: TRBV5-1

cdr3_aa: CASSRDRVSTDTQYF
cdr3_nt: TGTGCCAGCAGCAGGGACAGGGTTAGCACAGATACGCAGTATTTT
clone_size: NA
j_call: TRBJ2-3
d_call: TRBD1
v_call: TRBV7-2

cdr3_aa: CSARVWRTSGRNEQFF
cdr3_nt: TGCAGTGCTAGAGTGTGGAGGACTAGCGGCAGGAATGAGCAGTTCTTC
clone_size: many
j_call: TRBJ2-1
d_call: TRBD2
v_call: TRBV20-1

cdr3_aa: CASSTGLTLSYNEQFF
cdr3_nt: TGCGCCAGCAGCACCGGACTAACGTTATCCTACAATGAGCAGTTCTTC
clone_size: many
j_call: TRBJ2-1
d_call: NA
v_call: TRBV5-1

cdr3_aa: CASSPTGTPGTEAFF
cdr3_nt: TGCGCCAGCAGCCCAACAGGGACACCGGGCACTGAAGCTTTCTTT
clone_size: few
j_call: TRBJ1-1
d_call: NA
v_call: TRBV5-1

cdr3_aa: CASSDWDEQFF
cdr3_nt: TGTGCCAGCAGTGACTGGGATGAGCAGTTCTTC
clone_size: NA
j_call: TRBJ2-1
d_call: NA
v_call: TRBV6-1

cdr3_aa: CASSLAMGAGELFF
cdr3_nt: TGCGCCAGCAGCTTGGCCATGGGTGCCGGGGAGCTGTTTTTT
clone_size: many
j_call: TRBJ2-2
d_call: NA
v_call: TRBV5-1

cdr3_aa: CASSQGRNTEAFF
cdr3_nt: TGTGCCAGCAGCCAAGGGAGAAACACTGAAGCTTTCTTT
clone_size: many
j_call: TRBJ1-1
d_call: NA
v_call: TRBV3-1

cdr3_aa: CASSDSPGQGGFNEQFF
cdr3_nt: TGTGCCAGCAGCGATTCACCGGGACAGGGGGGTTTCAATGAGCAGTTCTTC
clone_size: NA
j_call: TRBJ2-1
d_call: TRBD1
v_call: TRBV14

cdr3_aa: CASSPPGQRAFF
cdr3_nt: TGTGCCAGCAGCCCCCCGGGACAGCGAGCTTTCTTT
clone_size: many
j_call: TRBJ1-1
d_call: TRBD1
v_call: TRBV7-2

cdr3_aa: CASSPRQGHGYTF
cdr3_nt: TGTGCCAGCTCACCGCGACAGGGACACGGCTACACCTTC
clone_size: many
j_call: TRBJ1-2
d_call: TRBD1
v_call: TRBV18

cdr3_aa: CASSTHTVNTGELFF
cdr3_nt: TGCGCCAGCAGCACTCATACAGTGAACACCGGGGAGCTGTTTTTT
clone_size: many
j_call: TRBJ2-2
d_call: NA
v_call: TRBV5-1

cdr3_aa: CASSTYTEAFF
cdr3_nt: TGTGCCAGCAGCACGTACACTGAAGCTTTCTTT
clone_size: many
j_call: TRBJ1-1
d_call: NA
v_call: TRBV12-3/TRBV12-4

cdr3_aa: CASSRRDRGLQFF
cdr3_nt: TGTGCCAGCAGCCGTCGGGACAGGGGCCTTCAGTTCTTC
clone_size: many
j_call: TRBJ2-1
d_call: TRBD1
v_call: TRBV12-3/TRBV12-4

cdr3_aa: CASKPGQGVEGANVLTF
cdr3_nt: TGTGCCAGCAAACCGGGACAGGGGGTCGAAGGGGCCAACGTCCTGACTTTC
clone_size: many
j_call: TRBJ2-6
d_call: TRBD1
v_call: TRBV12-3/TRBV12-4

cdr3_aa: CASSPNRQIETQYF
cdr3_nt: TGTGCCAGCAGCCCAAACCGACAGATAGAGACCCAGTACTTC
clone_size: few
j_call: TRBJ2-5
d_call: NA
v_call: TRBV7-7

cdr3_aa: CASSEGGNIQYF
cdr3_nt: TGTGCCAGCAGTGAAGGGGGAAACATTCAGTACTTC
clone_size: NA
j_call: TRBJ2-4
d_call: NA
v_call: TRBV2

cdr3_aa: CASSEKAQHF
cdr3_nt: TGTGCCAGCAGTGAAAAGGCCCAGCATTTT
clone_size: many
j_call: TRBJ1-5
d_call: NA
v_call: TRBV28

cdr3_aa: CASSRGEVGNQPQHF
cdr3_nt: TGTGCCAGCAGTAGAGGGGAGGTGGGCAATCAGCCCCAGCATTTT
clone_size: many
j_call: TRBJ1-5
d_call: NA
v_call: TRBV28

cdr3_aa: CASSPFLFGNRGQETQYF
cdr3_nt: TGTGCCAGCAGTCCATTTCTTTTCGGGAACAGGGGGCAAGAGACCCAGTACTTC
clone_size: NA
j_call: TRBJ2-5
d_call: TRBD1
v_call: TRBV12-3/TRBV12-4

cdr3_aa: CATSRWSSATNEKLFF
cdr3_nt: TGTGCCACCAGCAGATGGTCGAGCGCAACTAATGAAAAACTGTTTTTT
clone_size: many
j_call: TRBJ1-4
d_call: NA
v_call: TRBV15

cdr3_aa: CASSRKTGALTGELFF
cdr3_nt: TGTGCCAGCAGCCGGAAGACAGGGGCCCTCACCGGGGAGCTGTTTTTT
clone_size: many
j_call: TRBJ2-2
d_call: TRBD1
v_call: TRBV7-2

cdr3_aa: CASSADGVNTEAFF
cdr3_nt: TGCGCCAGCAGCGCGGACGGGGTGAACACTGAAGCTTTCTTT
clone_size: once
j_call: TRBJ1-1
d_call: NA
v_call: TRBV5-1

cdr3_aa: CASSLALGGRTGELFF
cdr3_nt: TGTGCCAGCAGTTTAGCGCTAGGGGGTCGCACCGGGGAGCTGTTTTTT
clone_size: many
j_call: TRBJ2-2
d_call: NA
v_call: TRBV12-3/TRBV12-4

cdr3_aa: CSASTIEQGRYNEQFF
cdr3_nt: TGCAGTGCCTCCACCATTGAACAGGGGCGATACAATGAGCAGTTCTTC
clone_size: many
j_call: TRBJ2-1
d_call: TRBD1
v_call: TRBV20-1

cdr3_aa: CASSLAPGGGGYNEQFF
cdr3_nt: TGTGCCAGCAGCTTAGCGCCAGGCGGGGGTGGTTACAATGAGCAGTTCTTC
clone_size: many
j_call: TRBJ2-1
d_call: TRBD2
v_call: TRBV7-2

cdr3_aa: CASSGDRGSGNTIYF
cdr3_nt: TGTGCCAGCAGTGGGGACAGGGGGTCTGGAAACACCATATATTTT
clone_size: few
j_call: TRBJ1-3
d_call: TRBD1
v_call: TRBV2

cdr3_aa: CASSRLGQDPYEQYF
cdr3_nt: TGTGCCAGCAGCCGATTAGGACAGGATCCCTACGAGCAGTACTTC
clone_size: few
j_call: TRBJ2-7
d_call: TRBD1
v_call: TRBV7-6

cdr3_aa: CASSSIVTYEQYF
cdr3_nt: TGTGCCAGCAGCTCAATAGTGACCTACGAGCAGTACTTC
clone_size: many
j_call: TRBJ2-7
d_call: NA
v_call: TRBV5-5

cdr3_aa: CASSPEGGHYEQYF
cdr3_nt: TGCGCCAGCAGCCCGGAGGGGGGCCACTACGAGCAGTACTTC
clone_size: many
j_call: TRBJ2-7
d_call: NA
v_call: TRBV5-1

cdr3_aa: CSARTGGLNEQFF
cdr3_nt: TGCAGTGCAAGGACAGGGGGCTTGAATGAGCAGTTCTTC
clone_size: many
j_call: TRBJ2-1
d_call: TRBD1
v_call: TRBV20-1

cdr3_aa: CASSSGQGWDTQYF
cdr3_nt: TGTGCCAGCAGTTCGGGACAGGGGTGGGATACGCAGTATTTT
clone_size: many
j_call: TRBJ2-3
d_call: TRBD1
v_call: TRBV12-3/TRBV12-4

cdr3_aa: CASSFSSVVSYEQYF
cdr3_nt: TGTGCCAGCAGTTTTAGTAGCGTGGTCTCCTACGAGCAGTACTTC
clone_size: many
j_call: TRBJ2-7
d_call: NA
v_call: TRBV28

cdr3_aa: CSAPPGLAGFYEQYF
cdr3_nt: TGCAGTGCCCCGCCGGGACTAGCGGGGTTTTACGAGCAGTACTTC
clone_size: many
j_call: TRBJ2-7
d_call: TRBD2
v_call: TRBV20-1

cdr3_aa: CSASYHRRGLVNEQFF
cdr3_nt: TGCAGTGCTAGCTATCATAGGAGGGGCCTTGTCAATGAGCAGTTCTTC
clone_size: many
j_call: TRBJ2-1
d_call: NA
v_call: TRBV20-1

cdr3_aa: CAATVLNNSPLHF
cdr3_nt: TGTGCCGCGACAGTTCTCAATAATTCACCCCTCCACTTT
clone_size: NA
j_call: TRBJ1-6
d_call: NA
v_call: TRBV6-1